The clone carrying this T cell receptor (beta chain) has just a few counts. CDR1 and CDR2 from the germline V gene are SGHDT and YYEEEE. V lost 0 bases and J 5 bases, leaving 4 bases between the germline ends. The CDR3 extends over 12 amino acids. TCRdb ran MiXCR on the 5' RACE reads and lists one entry per CDR3 protein. Among 250,000 to 350,000 distinct CDR3 sequences listed, around 15% were seen once. The sample is drawn from a study of T-cell memory formation after mild COVID-19. The sample comprised PBMCs or a T cell subset sorted from them (not recorded which). V is TRBV5-6 and J is TRBJ2-3, with D unresolved. This receptor was taken from a man aged 18 to 35 who had mild COVID-19 (a few samples of this study predate the infection). Cell type and time point are not known. CDR3: CASSLGIDTQYF. DNA of the CDR3: TGTGCCAGCAGCTTGGGGATAGATACGCAGTATTTT.